The clone carrying this T cell receptor (beta chain) has more than one count but fewer than ten. Its antigen is unknown. CDR1 is SGHRS and CDR2 is YFSETQ in the germline V gene. The CDR3 consists of 15 residues. With 0 bases clipped from V and 6 bases from J, the junction kept 9 bases outside the gene matches. The data derive from a study of cytomegalovirus exposure and HLA in healthy donors. As for the study in general: A subsequent analysis reported that the roughly 120 validation repertoires were produced on the same platform that had also been used for the 666 first-cohort repertoires. Whole-study findings and limits: A list of approximately 160 TCR beta chains associated with cytomegalovirus was given. Across donors, most TCRs were seen rarely, yet some public ones were widespread.

TCRdb's copy holds only in-frame clones and misses some; the assay was immunoSEQ multiplex PCR. In the table there are 150,000 to 250,000 clones, roughly three quarters of which are singletons. The donors belonged to the roughly 110-subject validation cohort, separate from the approximately 700-subject first cohort. The chain combines TRBV5-1 with TRBJ2-7, with TRBD1 matching over 7 bases. The sequenced material came from PBMCs. This TCR was recovered from a woman in her 30s in good health and CMV-seronegative. The CDR3 region has the DNA TGCGCCAGCAGCTTGGCCATCGGACAGGCCCCCGAGCAGTACTTC. This sequence encodes CASSLAIGQAPEQYF.